The clone carrying this TCR beta chain has a handful of counts. The antigen remains unidentified. This record belongs to a study of blood T cells in healthy people across ages. Points from the study as a whole: The study could not conclusively compare naive and antigen-experienced cells, given its unsorted PBMCs. The recorded TCR beta diversity per million T cells decreased in a roughly linear manner with age.

V was clipped by 8 bases and J by 4 bases, with 14 bases between them. The V gene's germline CDR1 is SEHNR and CDR2 FQNEAQ (reference sequence). The length of the CDR3 is 13 residues. The use of a sample-barcoded 5' primer and a J-beta primer mix characterized a second PCR of roughly 6 to 11 cycles. MiXCR was run by TCRdb on the 5' RACE reads, yielding one entry per CDR3 protein. The repertoire holds approximately 2,000,000 distinct CDR3 sequences, 30% to 40% seen once, with under 25% in the top ten. The V gene is TRBV7-9, the J gene TRBJ1-2; weak D call: TRBD1 (6 bases). Sequencing used blood. This TCR came from a human donor in good health. The CDR3 here is CASASGQIYGYTF. DNA of the CDR3: TGTGCCAGCGCCTCTGGACAGATCTATGGCTACACCTTC.